Each of the 7 T cell receptor beta chains below was sequenced from the same sample in a study of metastatic and nonmetastatic thyroid tumors. Patients underwent thyroid surgery, and none had received any treatment before it. With MiXCR, TCRdb reprocessed the PCR reads. Of approximately 37,000 clones listed, less than 20% are singletons. The sequencing input was blood. Every receptor here comes from a female donor with papillary thyroid cancer or a benign thyroid nodule (not recorded which). Some clones in this sample may be carry-over from other donors' samples.

There are many counts of this clone. The gene calls are TRBV5-6 and TRBJ2-7; D possibly corresponds to TRBD2 (6 bases). The V gene lost 3 bases and the J gene lost 2 bases, with 12 bases spanning the gap. The CDR3 runs to 14 residues. Germline assignment: CDR1 SGHDT and CDR2 YYEEEE. CDR3 sequence (DNA): TGTGCCAGCAGCTGGTGGGACTCCACCTACGAGCAGTACTTC. This encodes CASSWWDSTYEQYF.

This clone has ten or more counts. This chain connects TRBV7-8 to TRBJ1-5, with 8 bases lining up with TRBD1. Trimming at V came to 2 bases and at J to 4 bases, leaving 7 bases not matched to a gene. Germline V lookup: CDR1 SGHVS, CDR2 FQNEAQ. CDR3 length equals 16 residues. CDR3 protein: CASSLQGQGLNQPQHF. The DNA of the CDR3 is TGTGCCAGCAGCTTACAAGGACAGGGCCTAAATCAGCCCCAGCATTTT.

In its sample, this clone was seen many times. V and J are TRBV27 and TRBJ1-1; 9 bases fit TRBD1. The CDR3 runs to 13 residues. The J segment lost 4 bases and the V segment lost 5 bases, leaving 2 bases of the junction unmatched. CDR1 and CDR2 from the germline V gene are MNHEY and SMNVEV (reference sequence). The CDR3: CASSPQGATEAFF. CDR3 nucleotides: TGTGCCAGCAGTCCACAGGGGGCCACTGAAGCTTTCTTT.

The sample holds many counts of this clone. The chain couples TRBV7-8 to TRBJ2-3, with 8 positions matching TRBD2. V trimming: 4 bases; J trimming: 3 bases; junction bases outside the gene matches: 3. The CDR3 consists of 14 residues. Germline CDR1 and CDR2: SGHVS and FQNEAQ. Written as DNA, the CDR3 is TGTGCCAGCAGCTCAGGACTAGCAACAGATACGCAGTATTTT. This translates into CASSSGLATDTQYF. Full variable domain (outside the CDR3, taken from reference TRBV7-8 and TRBJ2-3): GAGVSQSPRYKVAKRGQDVALRCDPISGHVSLFWYQQALGQGPEFLTYFQNEAQLDKSGLPSDRFFAERPEGSVSTLKIQRTQQEDSAVYLCASSSGLATDTQYFGPGTRLTVL.

This clone was observed many times. This chain links TRBV18 with TRBJ2-5; 10 bases line up with TRBD1. CDR3 length: 14 amino acids. Germline CDR1 KGHSH, CDR2 LQKENI. The V and J ends lost 3 bases and 4 bases, in that order; junction bases with no gene match: 2. The CDR3 loop reads CASSPDRGAETQYF. The CDR3 nucleotides are TGTGCCAGCTCACCGGACAGGGGGGCAGAGACCCAGTACTTC. The full variable domain, rest sourced from reference TRBV18 and TRBJ2-5, is NAGVMQNPRHLVRRRGQEARLRCSPMKGHSHVYWYRQLPEEGLKFMVYLQKENIIDESGMPKERFSAEFPKEGPSILRIQQVVRGDSAAYFCASSPDRGAETQYFGPGTRLLVL.

This chain connects TRBV11-2 to TRBJ2-7; 7 bases are a match to TRBD1. The ends lost 4 bases at V and 0 bases at J; junction bases unmatched: 18. The CDR3 is made up of 19 amino acids. The germline V gene has CDR1 SGHAT and CDR2 FQNNGV. The CDR3 coding sequence is TGTGCCAGCAGCTCCCCCCCGCGGAAGGACAGGTTTAGCTCCTACGAGCAGTACTTC. Protein sequence: CASSSPPRKDRFSSYEQYF.

This clone was detected many times. The chain joins TRBV9 to TRBJ2-1; 8 bases match TRBD2. After removal of 4 bases from V and 3 bases from J, the junction contained 15 bases not matched to a gene. The germline gives CDR1 SGDLS, CDR2 YYNGEE. The length of the CDR3 is 18 residues. The CDR3 sequence: CASSPEPLLAEDYNEQFF. The DNA for the CDR3 is TGTGCCAGCAGCCCAGAACCCTTACTAGCGGAAGACTACAATGAGCAGTTCTTC.